Listed below are T cell receptor beta chains from one sample, sequenced in a study of graft-versus-host responses after intestinal transplantation. Data came from immunoSEQ multiplex PCR; TCRdb stores just in-frame clones and leaves some out. The table includes under 20,000 clones, about nine tenths detected once. This specimen was PBMCs, taken about 240 days after intestinal transplant. These receptor sequences come from a human patient who received an intestinal transplant, so some T cells may come from the graft donor. The CDR3 runs from the conserved cysteine through the conserved F or W. A D gene is named only where the DNA matches it firmly. Size is omitted from some rows. Given values are once, few, many or a class for expanded clones.

>TRBV18|NA|NA|TRBJ2-2
CASSPRGNGPGELFF
TGTGCCAGCTCACCACGGGGGAACGGCCCCGGGGAGCTGTTTTTT
>TRBV11-2|NA|NA|TRBJ2-7
CASSLGDWRARGYEQYF
TGTGCCAGCAGCCTAGGGGACTGGCGGGCCCGGGGTTACGAGCAGTACTTC
>TRBV13|TRBD2|NA|TRBJ2-5
CASSLGGARETQYF
TGTGCCAGCAGCCTCGGGGGGGCAAGGGAGACCCAGTACTTC
>TRBV10-3|NA|once|TRBJ2-7
CAIRSGALRAYEQYF
TGTGCCATCAGATCAGGGGCCCTTAGGGCTTACGAGCAGTACTTC
>TRBV27|NA|NA|TRBJ2-2
CASSSIFSGGGGELFF
TGTGCCAGCAGTTCAATTTTTTCAGGGGGGGGCGGGGAGCTGTTTTTT
>TRBV30|NA|NA|TRBJ1-1
CASLAGGPHTEAFF
TGTGCCTCCCTTGCGGGGGGTCCTCACACTGAAGCTTTCTTT
>TRBV25-1|TRBD1|NA|TRBJ2-1
CASSDRDRGYNEQFF
TGTGCCAGCAGCGACCGGGACAGGGGTTACAATGAGCAGTTCTTC
>TRBV4-1|TRBD1|few|TRBJ1-4
CASSRDSLNEKLFF
TGCGCCAGCAGTCGGGACAGCTTAAATGAAAAACTGTTTTTT
>TRBV7-9|NA|once|TRBJ1-5
CASSPSLFNQPQHF
TGTGCCAGCAGCCCAAGTCTATTCAATCAGCCCCAGCATTTT
>TRBV19|NA|once|TRBJ1-6
CASSPGVGGSPLHF
TGTGCCAGTAGCCCGGGGGTGGGGGGGTCACCCCTCCACTTT
>TRBV4-1|NA|once|TRBJ1-1
CASSPRRGAWDTEAFF
TGCGCCAGCAGCCCGCGGAGGGGGGCTTGGGACACTGAAGCTTTCTTT
>TRBV11-2|TRBD1|NA|TRBJ1-1
CASSREYRGTEAFF
TGTGCCAGCAGCCGAGAGTACAGGGGTACTGAAGCTTTCTTT
>TRBV6-5|NA|NA|TRBJ1-3
CASSYSEALSGNTIYF
TGTGCCAGCAGTTACTCGGAAGCTCTCTCTGGAAACACCATATATTTT
>TRBV9|NA|few|TRBJ1-1
CASSVDGGGTEAFF
TGTGCCAGCAGCGTAGATGGGGGAGGGACTGAAGCTTTCTTT
>TRBV10-2|NA|NA|TRBJ2-2
CASSLGAESTGELFF
TGCGCCAGCAGTTTAGGGGCAGAATCCACCGGGGAGCTGTTTTTT
>TRBV29-1|NA|NA|TRBJ1-1
CSGQSGVAEAFF
TGCAGCGGCCAATCCGGGGTTGCTGAAGCTTTCTTT
>TRBV4-1|NA|NA|TRBJ2-7
CASSQAAGSSYEQYF
TGCGCCAGCAGCCAAGCGGCGGGTAGCTCCTACGAGCAGTACTTC
>TRBV9|NA|NA|TRBJ2-5
CASSGPEYQETQYF
TGTGCCAGCAGCGGGCCCGAGTACCAAGAGACCCAGTACTTC
>TRBV5-5|NA|NA|TRBJ2-6
CASSLMTGANVLTF
TGTGCCAGCAGCTTGATGACTGGGGCCAACGTCCTGACTTTC
>TRBV5-1|NA|few|TRBJ1-1
CASSLGDTSTEAFF
TGCGCCAGCAGCTTGGGGGACACCTCCACTGAAGCTTTCTTT
>TRBV27|TRBD1|NA|TRBJ1-6
CASSLGQGTSPLHF
TGTGCCAGCAGCCTAGGACAGGGAACTTCACCCCTCCACTTT
>TRBV28|NA|few|TRBJ2-3
CASSRGDLTDTQYF
TGTGCCAGCAGTCGGGGCGACCTCACAGATACGCAGTATTTT
>TRBV4-1|NA|NA|TRBJ2-5
CASSQVTTASKEETQYF
TGCGCCAGCAGCCAAGTCACCACAGCTAGCAAGGAAGAGACCCAGTACTTC
>TRBV4-1|NA|NA|TRBJ1-6
CASSQALGSTSPLHF
TGCGCCAGCAGCCAAGCTTTAGGGTCTACTTCACCCCTCCACTTT
>TRBV6-7|NA|NA|TRBJ1-4
CASSYGRDNEKLFF
TGTGCCAGCAGTTATGGAAGGGATAATGAAAAACTGTTTTTT
>TRBV6-5|NA|NA|TRBJ2-7
CASSYEGESYEQYF
TGTGCCAGCAGTTACGAAGGGGAGAGCTACGAGCAGTACTTC
>TRBV7-6|NA|NA|TRBJ2-1
CASSLAAKNNEQFF
TGTGCCAGCAGCTTAGCGGCCAAAAACAATGAGCAGTTCTTC
>TRBV7-8|NA|NA|TRBJ2-5
CASSLDEETQYF
TGTGCCAGCAGCTTAGATGAGGAGACCCAGTACTTC
>TRBV19|NA|NA|TRBJ2-7
CATHDRYEQYF
TGTGCCACCCATGACAGGTACGAGCAGTACTTC
>TRBV2|NA|NA|TRBJ1-4
CASVGEKLFF
TGTGCCAGCGTAGGTGAAAAACTGTTTTTT
>TRBV5-8|NA|NA|TRBJ2-1
CASSDASSYNEQFF
TGTGCCAGCAGCGACGCCAGCTCCTACAATGAGCAGTTCTTC
>TRBV5-1|NA|NA|TRBJ2-2
CASRPPGLGAGELFF
TGCGCCAGCAGACCCCCGGGCCTGGGGGCCGGGGAGCTGTTTTTT
>TRBV4-2|TRBD1|NA|TRBJ1-2
CASSPGQDYGYTF
TGTGCCAGCAGCCCGGGACAGGACTATGGCTACACCTTC
>TRBV16|TRBD1|NA|TRBJ2-7
CASSQIPDRLSLYEQYF
TGTGCCAGCAGCCAAATCCCGGACAGGCTCAGCCTCTACGAGCAGTACTTC
>TRBV25-1|NA|NA|TRBJ2-1
CASSRDHSEQFF
TGTGCCAGCAGCAGGGACCACTCTGAGCAGTTCTTC
>TRBV4-1|NA|NA|TRBJ2-2
CASSQVVSGRPNTGELFF
TGCGCCAGCAGCCAAGTAGTTAGTGGCAGGCCGAACACCGGGGAGCTGTTTTTT
>TRBV4-2|TRBD1|NA|TRBJ1-6
CASSQGQGRDSPLHF
TGTGCCAGCAGCCAGGGACAGGGTCGGGATTCACCCCTCCACTTT
>TRBV5-1|NA|NA|TRBJ2-1
CASSIKAGAGYNEQFF
TGCGCCAGCAGCATCAAGGCGGGGGCCGGTTACAATGAGCAGTTCTTC
>TRBV6-1|TRBD1|NA|TRBJ2-5
CASSVGAGTGGETQYF
TGTGCCAGCAGTGTCGGCGCCGGGACAGGAGGTGAGACCCAGTACTTC
>TRBV7-9|NA|NA|TRBJ2-2
CATHRVANTGELFF
TGTGCCACTCACAGGGTCGCGAACACCGGGGAGCTGTTTTTT